This T cell receptor (beta chain) was recovered during a study of T cell responses to AZD1222 COVID-19 vaccine. Pooling was applied to second doses at about 4 or about 12 weeks. Data came from immunoSEQ multiplex PCR; TCRdb stores just in-frame clones and leaves some out. The table has 100,000 to 150,000 clones, roughly 90% seen once. Study-wide points: It should be noted that donors were predominantly white British and more often female, and clonal diversity was possibly underestimated.

Trimming shortened V by 5 bases and J by 0 bases, and 10 bases separated the two germline ends. There are 13 residues in the CDR3. The germline gives CDR1 SQVTM, CDR2 ANQGSEA. Points on this clone: The antigen remains undetermined.

This rearrangement joins TRBV29-1 to TRBJ2-5; D not resolved. Sequences were derived from peripheral blood, sampled 28 days after the second AZD1222 dose. The sequence derives from an adult who received the AZD1222 COVID-19 vaccine. CDR3 nucleotides: TGCAGCGTTATTACACCGTACCAAGAGACCCAGTACTTC. Translating gives CSVITPYQETQYF. Filled out from reference TRBV29-1 and TRBJ2-5, the complete variable domain reads SAVISQKPSRDICQRGTSLTIQCQVDSQVTMMFWYRQQPGQSLTLIATANQGSEATYESGFVIDKFPISRPNLTFSTLTVSNMSPEDSSIYLCSVITPYQETQYFGPGTRLLVL.